This T cell receptor (beta chain) was sequenced for a study of cytomegalovirus exposure and HLA in healthy donors (dated by TCRdb to about 2017). About the study as a whole: In an earlier analysis of under 600 of the donors, 276 Gb of sequence data and 90 million to 120 million unique TCR beta sequences from 150 million to 200 million T cells were reported. An early release covering roughly 580 HLA-typed donors comprised about 300 gigabases of sequencing data and about 90 million unique TCR sequences. Of the roughly 400 genotyped donors, around 81% fell in the genetic ancestry cluster associated with self-reported Caucasian donors. The study was designed to test whether signatures of past pathogen exposure could be identified by cataloging public T cell receptors. The T cell repertoires of under 700 subjects were profiled by immunosequencing and related to cytomegalovirus serostatus. Besides the first cohort of 666 subjects, a separate validation cohort made up of about 120 different subjects was used. To predict cytomegalovirus infection status, the study brought together high-throughput TCR immunosequencing, statistical association of individual TCRs with disease status, and machine learning. To study patterns of TCR occurrence, a later analysis re-analyzed previously published TCR beta repertoires from under 750 donors and added high-resolution HLA genotyping. Rather than drawing on any new phenotypic data, the later analysis identified candidate immune exposures from TCR beta sequences and the way those sequences occurred across donors. In an earlier analysis of 587 of the donors, high-throughput TCR beta sequencing was used to judge whether each TCR beta V gene segment behaved as functional or pseudogenic. Alongside the repertoire data, information on donor age, sex, ethnicity and CMV serostatus was compiled. A later genetic analysis used genome-wide SNP genotypes for about 65% of the 666 donors, treating that subset as a discovery cohort. Every discovery cohort repertoire had been produced on one sequencing platform. Both class I and class II loci were covered by HLA typing, at four-digit resolution. The number of donors typed differed by locus, with about 620-630 for A, B, C, DRB1 and DQB1, 522 for DQA1, nearly 610 for DPA1, and about 450 for DPB1. Because of strong linkage in the cohort, four to six DR-DQ haplotypes were treated as single units for association and clustering. Among about 360 genotyped donors of the cohort, an average of approximately 250,000 unique TCR beta nucleotide sequences were sequenced per donor, roughly a sixth of them non-productive. What the authors observed across the whole study: A cluster of highly shared sequence variants was judged likely to represent a technical artifact of the sequencing pipeline. In a later genetic analysis, a missense DCLRE1C variant was associated with V-gene and J-gene trimming of TCR beta chains, and the association was replicated in an independent cohort. The earlier analysis of almost 600 of the donors excluded approximately 15 rarely observed V segments, including chromosome 9 orphons, because counts were too low. Correlated functional status among segregating V segments might reflect linkage disequilibrium, but an unknown experimental factor could not be ruled out. When HLA alleles, especially DR and DQ, strongly co-occurred, TCR associations were difficult to assign to individual alleles. The study gave a list of 150 to 200 TCR beta chains associated with cytomegalovirus. Because HLA typing was unavailable for some donors at each locus, only the typed subset was used in association tests. A further reported finding was that TCR beta sequences accurately predicted the HLA-A and HLA-B alleles for most subjects in the first cohort. In a later analysis, HLA-associated TCR beta chains showed more clonal expansion and lower generation probabilities than non-associated chains that were equally common. In an earlier analysis of several hundred of the donors, most TCR beta V segments were observed in productive rearrangements about 87% or about 30% of the time, broadly matching IMGT annotations. A later analysis associated 16,951 TCR beta sequences with specific HLA alleles at a false discovery rate of 0.05. A later genetic analysis reported fewer N-insertions in productive TCRs among donors in an Asian-associated ancestry cluster than the roughly 620-donor mean. According to the authors, the approach could potentially be generalized to other disease states and immunological phenotypes. While some public TCRs were present in many individuals, most TCR sequences turned up only very rarely across donors. In this cohort, only TCR beta chains were sequenced, and detectable features were limited by the absence of alpha or paired-chain data. A later analysis found that TCR association rates varied across HLA loci, with DRB1 alleles showing the most associated TCRs and HLA-C alleles the fewest. A later analysis reported that several top co-occurrence clusters appeared linked to parvovirus B19, influenza, CMV and Epstein-Barr virus. In a later analysis, most CMV-associated TCR beta chains were found to appear HLA-restricted, with HLA associations seemingly driven largely by CMV exposure. The only immune exposure information available for the cohort was CMV serostatus. Presence/absence analyses assumed roughly uniform sequencing depth across donors, an assumption that may not hold. The classifier was reported to diagnose cytomegalovirus status with high specificity and sensitivity in both the original and validation cohorts. Because the 87-base-pair reads could not distinguish some IMGT-functional V segments, including TRBV6-2 and TRBV6-3, those segments were excluded. In vitro tests confirmed that a few of the cytomegalovirus-associated TCR beta chains recognize cytomegalovirus antigens.

Trimming leaves V shorter by 0 bases and J shorter by 2 bases, with the junction holding 4 bases beyond the gene matches. From the cysteine up to the phenylalanine, the CDR3 has a length of 16 residues. Solely the CDR3 DNA is kept, with 48 bases framed from the first base. Sequences MNHEY (CDR1) and SVGAGI (CDR2) are obtained from the germline V gene. Note on this clone: The antigen it binds to is not known.

Library construction relied on the immunoSEQ multiplex PCR assay. A mixture of 60 forward primers for TCR Vbeta segments and 13 reverse primers for TCR Jbeta segments was used in the multiplex PCR. The CDR3 region of rearranged TCR beta genes was amplified from genomic DNA by a multiplex PCR assay. The amplified TCR beta libraries were sequenced on the Illumina HiSeq System as 87-base-pair reads. Turning to the authors' computational methods: A later analysis tallied some 79 million unique TCR beta chains across the 666 repertoires, and about 10 million of those chains were shared by two or more donors. Raw reads were error-corrected and collapsed into unique sequences by a nearest-neighbor algorithm in which closely related sequences were merged to remove PCR and sequencing errors. V, D and J gene segments were assigned by aligning CDR3 sequences to IMGT reference sequences. For a sequence to be retained, a match of at least six nucleotides to both a V gene segment and a J gene segment was required. Rearrangements were classified as productive when the CDR3 lacked stop codons and remained in frame with V and J, and all other rearrangements were classified as non-productive. Following IMGT convention, CDR3 was defined as the stretch from the second conserved V-encoded cysteine up to the conserved J-encoded phenylalanine. The earlier analysis of about 640 of the donors excluded any sequence lacking an unambiguous match to a single V gene segment. An earlier analysis of just under 600 of the donors called V segments functional above 56.7% productive rearrangements and segregating when the between-donor standard deviation exceeded 5%. A statistical classification framework was built for diagnosing cytomegalovirus status from the catalog of TCR beta chain sequences. A later analysis assigned V and J genes by comparing TCR nucleotide sequences with IMGT/GENE-DB human TR gene sequences. A later analysis assigned CDR3 sequences and most-parsimonious VDJ recombination scenarios with the TCRdist pipeline. In a later analysis, each TCR beta chain was defined by its CDR3 amino acid sequence together with its V-gene family, and reads lacking a unique V-gene family were excluded. A later analysis removed 592 highly shared, low-generation-probability nucleotide sequences to deal with suspected cross-contamination and a sequencing artifact. A later analysis calculated a clonal expansion index for each public chain from normalized within-repertoire ranks of inferred template counts. In a later analysis, generation probabilities were computed using a VDJ recombination model fitted to out-of-frame rearrangements, and the results were checked against IGoR. A later analysis scored TCR-TCR, TCR-HLA and TCR-CMV co-occurrence with hypergeometric tests, applying a repertoire-size bias correction to TCR pairs. To estimate false discovery rates, a later analysis permuted the HLA or CMV assignments 20 times. In a later analysis, co-occurring TCRs were grouped using DBSCAN, and TCRdist sequence similarity was added for clustering within HLA-allele-positive subsets. Repertoires with fewer than 30,000 or more than 120,000 public chains were left out of co-occurrence clustering, as were four to six repertoires with anomalous nucleotide sharing. TCRdb took this table from immuneACCESS and kept in-frame rearrangements with V and J called. Such tables lack part of the clones; where checked against another copy, unresolved V genes explain under half of the gap, and the rest is unexplained. V and J calls and clone size follow that table, whereas D and trimming were derived from the DNA. This sample's table contains about 84,000 clones. Jointly, the top ten make up 0.5% to 0.65% of the sample.

The cohort comprised some 700 healthy bone marrow donors. At the time of sampling, all cohort members were nominally healthy, though unrecorded immune exposures were likely present. The donor was CMV seronegative and belonged to the group of under 400 seronegative cohort members. A peripheral blood sample was provided by each donor, and peripheral blood mononuclear cells were used for TCR beta sequencing. Genomic DNA extraction from the blood cell samples was performed with the Qiagen DNeasy Blood Extraction Kit. The chain couples TRBV6-5 to TRBJ2-7, and 10 junctional nucleotides match TRBD2. The receptor was isolated from a man in his fifties or sixties in good health and CMV-seronegative. The specimen was PBMCs. The encoded CDR3 is CASSYSLAGDTYEQYF. The nucleotide sequence reads TGTGCCAGCAGTTACTCTCTAGCGGGGGACACCTACGAGCAGTACTTC.